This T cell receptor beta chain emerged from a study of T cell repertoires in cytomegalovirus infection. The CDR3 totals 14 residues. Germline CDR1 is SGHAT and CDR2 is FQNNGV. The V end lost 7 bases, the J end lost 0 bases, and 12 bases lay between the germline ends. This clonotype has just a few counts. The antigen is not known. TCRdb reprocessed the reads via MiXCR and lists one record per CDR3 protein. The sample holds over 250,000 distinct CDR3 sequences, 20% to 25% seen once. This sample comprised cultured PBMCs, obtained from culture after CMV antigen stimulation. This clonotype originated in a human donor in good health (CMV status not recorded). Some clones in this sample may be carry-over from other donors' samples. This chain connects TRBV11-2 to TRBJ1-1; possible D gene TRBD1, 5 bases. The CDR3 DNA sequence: TGTGCCAGCACCCGGGACTTTATGAACACTGAAGCTTTCTTT. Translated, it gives CASTRDFMNTEAFF.